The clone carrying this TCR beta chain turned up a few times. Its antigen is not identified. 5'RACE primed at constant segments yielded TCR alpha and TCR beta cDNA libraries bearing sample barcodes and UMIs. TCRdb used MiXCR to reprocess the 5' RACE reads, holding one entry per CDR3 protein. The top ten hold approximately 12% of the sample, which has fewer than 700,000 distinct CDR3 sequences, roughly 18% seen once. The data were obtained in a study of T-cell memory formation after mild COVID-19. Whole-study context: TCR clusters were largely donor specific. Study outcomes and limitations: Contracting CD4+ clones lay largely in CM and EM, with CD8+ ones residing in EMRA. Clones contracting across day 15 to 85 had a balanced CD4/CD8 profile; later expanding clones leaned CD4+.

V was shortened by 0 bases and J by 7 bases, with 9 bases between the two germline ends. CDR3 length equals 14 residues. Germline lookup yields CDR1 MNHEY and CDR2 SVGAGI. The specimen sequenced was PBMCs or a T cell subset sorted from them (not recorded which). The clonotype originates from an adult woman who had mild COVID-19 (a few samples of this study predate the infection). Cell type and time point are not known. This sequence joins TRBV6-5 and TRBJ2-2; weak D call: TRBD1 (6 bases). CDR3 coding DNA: TGTGCCAGCAGTTACTCCAGGGGACACGGGGAGCTGTTTTTT. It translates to CASSYSRGHGELFF.